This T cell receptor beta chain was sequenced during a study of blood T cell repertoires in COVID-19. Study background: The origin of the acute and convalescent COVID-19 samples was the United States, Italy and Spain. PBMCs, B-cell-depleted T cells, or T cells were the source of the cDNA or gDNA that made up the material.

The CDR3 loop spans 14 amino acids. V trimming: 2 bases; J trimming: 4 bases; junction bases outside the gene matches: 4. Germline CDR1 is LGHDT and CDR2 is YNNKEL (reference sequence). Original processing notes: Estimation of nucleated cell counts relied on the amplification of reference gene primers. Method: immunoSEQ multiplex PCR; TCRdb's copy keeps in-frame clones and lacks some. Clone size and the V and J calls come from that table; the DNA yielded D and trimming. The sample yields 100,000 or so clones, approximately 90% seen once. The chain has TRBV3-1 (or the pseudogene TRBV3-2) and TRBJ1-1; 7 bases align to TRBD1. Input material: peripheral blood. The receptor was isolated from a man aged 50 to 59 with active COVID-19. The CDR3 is CASSQRQGSTEAFF. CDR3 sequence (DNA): TGTGCCAGCAGCCAAAGACAGGGAAGCACTGAAGCTTTCTTT.